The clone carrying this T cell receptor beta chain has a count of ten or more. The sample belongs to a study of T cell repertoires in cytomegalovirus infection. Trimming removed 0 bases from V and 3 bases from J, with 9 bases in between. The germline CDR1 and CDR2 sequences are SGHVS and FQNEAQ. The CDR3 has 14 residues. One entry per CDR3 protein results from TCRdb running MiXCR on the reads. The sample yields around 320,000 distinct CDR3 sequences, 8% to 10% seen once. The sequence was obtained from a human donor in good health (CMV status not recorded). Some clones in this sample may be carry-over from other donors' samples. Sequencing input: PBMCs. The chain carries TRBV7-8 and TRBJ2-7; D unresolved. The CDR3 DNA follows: TGTGCCAGCAGCTTAGCACACACCCGCTACGAGCAGTACTTC. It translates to CASSLAHTRYEQYF.